This T cell receptor beta chain was observed in a study of T-cell memory formation after mild COVID-19. Looking at the study overall: Clustering of TCRs was largely donor specific.

Study-level points and caveats: Among clones contracting day 15 to 85, CD4/CD8 was balanced, whereas later expanders leaned CD4+.

cDNA libraries for TCR alpha and TCR beta, carrying sample barcodes and UMIs, came from 5'RACE with constant-segment primers. A single record per CDR3 protein comes from TCRdb applying MiXCR to the 5' RACE reads. The table includes over 350,000 distinct CDR3 sequences, around a sixth detected once. Worth noting for this clonotype: Its antigen is not identified.

Per the germline V gene, CDR1 is SNHLY and CDR2 is FYNNEI. This CDR3 contains 14 residues. V shed 4 bases and J shed 5 bases, with 12 bases lying between them. The rearrangement joins TRBV2 to TRBJ1-5; D remains ambiguous. This TCR came from a man between 18 and 35 years old who had mild COVID-19 (a few samples of this study predate the infection). Cell type and time point are not known. The sequenced sample was PBMCs or a T cell subset sorted from them (not recorded which). Written as DNA, the CDR3 is TGTGCCAGCAGTGCCGAAACCGCCGATCAGCCCCAGCATTTT. Translating gives CASSAETADQPQHF.